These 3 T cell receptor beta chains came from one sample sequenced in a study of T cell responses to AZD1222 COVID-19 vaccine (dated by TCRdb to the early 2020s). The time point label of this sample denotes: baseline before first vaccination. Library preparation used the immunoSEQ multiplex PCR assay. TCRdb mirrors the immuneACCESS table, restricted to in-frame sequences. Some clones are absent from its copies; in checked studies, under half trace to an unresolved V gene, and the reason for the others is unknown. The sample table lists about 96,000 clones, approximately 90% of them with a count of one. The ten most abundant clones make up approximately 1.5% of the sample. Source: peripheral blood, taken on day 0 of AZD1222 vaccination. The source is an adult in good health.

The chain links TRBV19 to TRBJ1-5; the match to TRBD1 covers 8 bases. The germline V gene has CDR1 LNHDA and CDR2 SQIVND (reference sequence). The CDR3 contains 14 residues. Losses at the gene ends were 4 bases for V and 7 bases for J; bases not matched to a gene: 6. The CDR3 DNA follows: TGTGCCAGTAGTACAGGGGGCAGAGAGCAGCCCCAGCATTTT. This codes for CASSTGGREQPQHF.

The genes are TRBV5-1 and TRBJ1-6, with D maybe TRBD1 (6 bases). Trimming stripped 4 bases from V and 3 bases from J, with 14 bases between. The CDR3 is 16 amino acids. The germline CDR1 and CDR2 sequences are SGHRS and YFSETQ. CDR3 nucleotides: TGCGCCAGCAGCCCGACGCGGACAGACTATAATTCACCCCTCCACTTT. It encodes CASSPTRTDYNSPLHF.

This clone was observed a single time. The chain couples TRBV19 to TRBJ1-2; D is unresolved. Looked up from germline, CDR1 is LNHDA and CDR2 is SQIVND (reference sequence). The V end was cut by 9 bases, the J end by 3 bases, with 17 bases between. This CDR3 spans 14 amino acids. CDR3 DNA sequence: TGTGCCAGCAGACCCGGGCCGACTGACTATGGCTACACCTTC. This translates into CASRPGPTDYGYTF.